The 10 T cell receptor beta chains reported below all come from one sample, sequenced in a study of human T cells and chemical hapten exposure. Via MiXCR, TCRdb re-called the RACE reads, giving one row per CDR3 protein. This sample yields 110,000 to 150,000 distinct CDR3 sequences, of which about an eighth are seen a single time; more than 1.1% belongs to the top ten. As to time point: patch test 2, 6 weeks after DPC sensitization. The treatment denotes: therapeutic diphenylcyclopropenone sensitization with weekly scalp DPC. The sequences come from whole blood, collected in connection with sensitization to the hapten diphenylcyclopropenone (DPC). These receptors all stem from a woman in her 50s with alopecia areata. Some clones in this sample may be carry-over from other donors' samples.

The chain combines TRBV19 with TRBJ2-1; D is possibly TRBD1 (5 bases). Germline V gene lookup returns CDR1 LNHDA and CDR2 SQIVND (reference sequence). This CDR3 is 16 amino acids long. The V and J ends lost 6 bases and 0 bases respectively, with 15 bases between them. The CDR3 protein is CASSPSDSSSYNEQFF. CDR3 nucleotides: TGTGCCAGTAGCCCCTCCGACAGCAGCTCCTACAATGAGCAGTTCTTC.

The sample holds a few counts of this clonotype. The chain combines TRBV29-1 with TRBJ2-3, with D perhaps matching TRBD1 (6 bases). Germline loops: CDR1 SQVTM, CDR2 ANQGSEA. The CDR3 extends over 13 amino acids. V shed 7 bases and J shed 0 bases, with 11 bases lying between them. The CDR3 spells CSGSQGSTDTQYF. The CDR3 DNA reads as TGCAGCGGTAGTCAGGGGAGCACAGATACGCAGTATTTT.

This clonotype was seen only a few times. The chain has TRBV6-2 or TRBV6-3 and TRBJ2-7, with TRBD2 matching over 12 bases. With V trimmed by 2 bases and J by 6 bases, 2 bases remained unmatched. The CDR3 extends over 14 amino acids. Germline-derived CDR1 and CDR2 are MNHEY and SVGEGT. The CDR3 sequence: CASSYVTSGSEQYF. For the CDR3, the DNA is TGTGCCAGCAGTTACGTGACTAGCGGGAGCGAGCAGTACTTC.

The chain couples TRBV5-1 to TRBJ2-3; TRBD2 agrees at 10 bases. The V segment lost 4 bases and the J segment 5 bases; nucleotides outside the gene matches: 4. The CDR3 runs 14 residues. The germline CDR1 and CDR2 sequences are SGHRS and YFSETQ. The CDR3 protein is CASSNGLAVDTQYF. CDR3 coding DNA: TGCGCCAGCAGCAATGGACTAGCGGTAGATACGCAGTATTTT.

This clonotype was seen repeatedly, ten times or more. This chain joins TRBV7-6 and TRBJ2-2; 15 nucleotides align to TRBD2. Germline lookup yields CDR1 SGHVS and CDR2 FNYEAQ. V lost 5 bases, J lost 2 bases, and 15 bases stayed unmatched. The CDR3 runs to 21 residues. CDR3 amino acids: CASSQTVPGLAGGKNTGELFF. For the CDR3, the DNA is TGTGCCAGCAGCCAGACAGTACCGGGACTAGCGGGAGGAAAAAACACCGGGGAGCTGTTTTTT. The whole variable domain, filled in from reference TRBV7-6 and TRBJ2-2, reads GAGVSQSPRYKVTKRGQDVALRCDPISGHVSLYWYRQALGQGPEFLTYFNYEAQQDKSGLPNDRFSAERPEGSISTLTIQRTEQRDSAMYRCASSQTVPGLAGGKNTGELFFGEGSRLTVL.

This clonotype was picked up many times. CDR3 amino acids: CASSAQGISQETQYF. CDR3 in DNA: TGTGCCAGCAGTGCACAGGGGATAAGCCAAGAGACCCAGTACTTC. The chain carries TRBV28 and TRBJ2-5, with 7 positions matching TRBD1. The CDR3 totals 15 residues. V trimming: 5 bases; J trimming: 1 base; junction bases outside the gene matches: 7. The V gene's germline CDR1 is MDHEN and CDR2 SYDVKM.

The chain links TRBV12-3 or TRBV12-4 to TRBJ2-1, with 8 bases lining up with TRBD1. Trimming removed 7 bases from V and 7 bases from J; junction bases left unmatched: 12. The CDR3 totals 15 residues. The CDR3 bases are TGTGCCAGCATCCGAACCCAGGACAGGGCGAATGAGCAGTTCTTC. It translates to CASIRTQDRANEQFF.

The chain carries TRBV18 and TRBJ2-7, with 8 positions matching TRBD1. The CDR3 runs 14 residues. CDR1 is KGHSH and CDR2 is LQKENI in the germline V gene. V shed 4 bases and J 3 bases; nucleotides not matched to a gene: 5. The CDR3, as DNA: TGTGCCAGCTCACTATCGGGACAGGTCTACGAGCAGTACTTC. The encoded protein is CASSLSGQVYEQYF.

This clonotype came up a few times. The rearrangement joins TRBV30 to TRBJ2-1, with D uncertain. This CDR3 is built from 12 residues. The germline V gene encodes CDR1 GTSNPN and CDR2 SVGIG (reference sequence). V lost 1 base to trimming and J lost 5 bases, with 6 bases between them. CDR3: CAWSETHNEQFF. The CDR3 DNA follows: TGTGCCTGGAGTGAAACCCACAATGAGCAGTTCTTC.

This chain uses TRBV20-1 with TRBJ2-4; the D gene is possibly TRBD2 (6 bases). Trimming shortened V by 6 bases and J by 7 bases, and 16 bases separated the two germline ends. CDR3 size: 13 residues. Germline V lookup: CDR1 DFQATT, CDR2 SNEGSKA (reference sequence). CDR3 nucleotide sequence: TGCAGTGCAGCCGGAGGGCTGCTCAACATTCAGTACTTC. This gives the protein CSAAGGLLNIQYF.